Below, 13 T cell receptor beta chains from the same sample are listed, as sequenced in a study of siplizumab effects on memory and regulatory T cells. The assay was immunoSEQ multiplex PCR, and TCRdb's table has in-frame clones only and misses some. Here the sample spans tens of thousands of clones, less than 90% being singletons. The sequencing input was memory CD4+ T cells sorted from blood. Receptors were obtained from a human donor in good health.

This clone has just one count. V usage is TRBV2 and J usage is TRBJ2-7; possibly TRBD1 for D (5 bases). The length of the CDR3 is 15 residues. Germline values: CDR1 SNHLY, CDR2 FYNNEI. V was clipped by 6 bases and J by 0 bases, with 15 bases between them. CDR3 sequence reads: CASRVAGFSSYEQYF. For the CDR3, the DNA is TGTGCCAGCAGGGTTGCAGGGTTCAGCTCCTACGAGCAGTACTTC.

This clone was detected only a few times. The chain links TRBV4-1 to TRBJ2-5; the D call may be TRBD1 or TRBD2 (6 bases each). Germline V gene sequence: CDR1 MGHRA, CDR2 YSYEKL. V lost 1 base and J 5 bases, leaving 14 bases between the germline ends. The CDR3 is made up of 15 amino acids. The CDR3 spells CASSQVGGAGETQYF. CDR3 bases: TGCGCCAGCAGCCAAGTGGGGGGCGCGGGGGAGACCCAGTACTTC.

The chain has TRBV29-1 and TRBJ2-2; 7 nucleotides agree with TRBD2. From germline, CDR1 is SQVTM and CDR2 ANQGSEA. The CDR3 sequence is 15 residues long. J lost 4 bases, V lost 7 bases, and 12 bases had no gene match. The CDR3 sequence is CSAPGRGRATGELFF. For the CDR3, the DNA is TGCAGCGCCCCGGGCCGGGGGAGGGCCACCGGGGAGCTGTTTTTT.

This chain joins TRBV6-1 and TRBJ1-5, with unresolved D. Trimming took off 7 bases at V and 1 base at J, with 14 bases between the two ends. CDR3 length: 15 amino acids. From germline, CDR1 is MNHNS and CDR2 SASEGT. This CDR3 reads CASTSSVQSNQPQHF. The CDR3 DNA reads TGTGCCAGCACCTCATCGGTACAAAGCAATCAGCCCCAGCATTTT.

The chain has TRBV7-2 and TRBJ2-3; TRBD2 matches at 10 bases. The CDR3 length is 15 residues. Per germline, CDR1 SGHTA and CDR2 FQGNSA. V trimming: 6 bases; J trimming: 5 bases; junction bases outside the gene matches: 8. As DNA, the CDR3 is TGTGCCAGCAGTCGCAGCGGGGGGGCAGTAGATACGCAGTATTTT. Amino acids: CASSRSGGAVDTQYF. The full variable domain, rest sourced from reference TRBV7-2 and TRBJ2-3, is GAGVSQSPSNKVTEKGKDVELRCDPISGHTALYWYRQSLGQGLEFLIYFQGNSAPDKSGLPSDRFSAERTGGSVSTLTIQRTQQEDSAVYLCASSRSGGAVDTQYFGPGTRLTVL.

The chain joins TRBV5-1 to TRBJ2-5; the D call may be TRBD1 or TRBD2 (5 bases each). Looked up from germline, CDR1 is SGHRS and CDR2 is YFSETQ. There are 14 residues in the CDR3. V was pared by 3 bases and J by 5 bases, with 14 bases between. As DNA, the CDR3 is TGCGCCAGCAGCTACCAGGGTAGGGAGGAGACCCAGTACTTC. It specifies CASSYQGREETQYF.

The V and J genes are TRBV27 and TRBJ1-3; no clear D. Trimming stripped 3 bases from V and 4 bases from J, with 10 bases between. Germline V CDR1 and CDR2: MNHEY, SMNVEV (reference sequence). This CDR3 spans 14 amino acids. CDR3 protein: CASSFNRPGNTIYF. The CDR3 nucleotides are TGTGCCAGCAGTTTTAATAGGCCGGGAAACACCATATATTTT.

V and J are TRBV7-2 and TRBJ2-5; 10 bases are shared with TRBD2. V lost 2 bases, J lost 2 bases, and 8 bases stayed unmatched. Germline CDR1 reads SGHTA; CDR2 reads FQGNSA. This CDR3 region has 17 residues. DNA of the CDR3: TGTGCCAGCAGCTTATATGCTAGCGGGGGACCTCAAGAGACCCAGTACTTC. Amino acid sequence: CASSLYASGGPQETQYF.

This clone came up a few times. V gene TRBV10-3 combines with J gene TRBJ2-4; 7 nucleotides match TRBD1. V shed 2 bases, J shed 16 bases, and the junction held 8 bases outside the gene matches. The CDR3 contains 12 residues. Germline V CDR1 and CDR2: ENHRY, SYGVKD. This chain's CDR3 is CAISENLGQVYF. The DNA for the CDR3 is TGTGCCATCAGTGAGAACCTAGGACAGGTTTACTTC.

The chain has TRBV6-1 and TRBJ1-3; a weak D match, TRBD1 (6 bases). The germline CDR1 and CDR2 sequences are MNHNS and SASEGT. Trimming pared 2 bases from V and 4 bases from J, leaving 9 bases between. CDR3 size: 14 residues. Here the CDR3 DNA reads TGTGCCAGCAGTGAACCCGGGACAGGAAACACCATATATTTT. Amino acid sequence: CASSEPGTGNTIYF.

This rearrangement joins TRBV4-2 to TRBJ1-6; tentatively, D is TRBD1 (5 bases). Trimming shortened V by 1 base and J by 7 bases, and 17 bases separated the two germline ends. Germline CDR1 reads LGHNA; CDR2 reads YNFKEQ. This CDR3 region has 17 residues. The CDR3 here is CASSQGAPRQSNSPLHF. DNA of the CDR3: TGTGCCAGCAGCCAAGGAGCCCCCCGACAGTCGAATTCACCCCTCCACTTT.

The genes are TRBV5-1 and TRBJ1-2, with D perhaps TRBD1 (5 bases). CDR1 SGHRS and CDR2 YFSETQ come from the germline V gene. The length of the CDR3 is 14 residues. V was cut by 4 bases and J by 0 bases, with 10 bases left in between. Written as DNA, the CDR3 is TGCGCCAGCAGCCCGGACATAGCTAACTATGGCTACACCTTC. Translation: CASSPDIANYGYTF.

The table lists this clone with a count of one. This chain uses TRBV27 with TRBJ2-3; no clear D. The CDR3 has 17 amino acids. The V end lost 7 bases, the J end lost 1 base, and 21 bases lay between the germline ends. The germline V gene has CDR1 MNHEY and CDR2 SMNVEV (reference sequence). The CDR3 loop is CASNPQQFRGRTDTQYF. DNA of the CDR3: TGTGCCAGCAACCCCCAACAGTTCCGCGGCCGCACAGATACGCAGTATTTT.